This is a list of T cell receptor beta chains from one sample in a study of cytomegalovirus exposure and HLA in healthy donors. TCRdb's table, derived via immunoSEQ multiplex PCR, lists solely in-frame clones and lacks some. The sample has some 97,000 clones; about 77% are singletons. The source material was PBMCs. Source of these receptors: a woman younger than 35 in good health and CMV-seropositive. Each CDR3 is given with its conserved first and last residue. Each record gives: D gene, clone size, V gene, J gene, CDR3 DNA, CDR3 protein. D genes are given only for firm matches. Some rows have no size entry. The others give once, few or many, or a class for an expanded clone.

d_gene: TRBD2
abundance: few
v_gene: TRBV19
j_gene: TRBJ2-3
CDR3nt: TGTGCCAGTAATTCAGCGGGAGGGCTACACACAGATACGCAGTATTTT
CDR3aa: CASNSAGGLHTDTQYF

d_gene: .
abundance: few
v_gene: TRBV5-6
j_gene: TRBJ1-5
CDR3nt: TGTGCCAGCAGCTTGTATCCGGGGGTTAGCAATCAGCCCCAGCATTTT
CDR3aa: CASSLYPGVSNQPQHF

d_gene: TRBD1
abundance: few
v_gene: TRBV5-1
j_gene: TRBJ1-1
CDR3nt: TGCGCCAGCAGCTTGCCCGACAGGGGGCTTGAAGCTTTCTTT
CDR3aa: CASSLPDRGLEAFF

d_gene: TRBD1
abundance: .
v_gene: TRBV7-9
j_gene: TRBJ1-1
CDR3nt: TGTTCCAGCAGCTTAATCTTTACAGGGGATTTGGCTGAAGCTTTCTTT
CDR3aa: CSSSLIFTGDLAEAFF

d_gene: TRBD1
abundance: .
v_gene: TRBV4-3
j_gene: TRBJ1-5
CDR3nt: TGCGCCAGCAGCCAACGACAGGGGCCCAATCAGCCCCAGCATTTT
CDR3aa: CASSQRQGPNQPQHF

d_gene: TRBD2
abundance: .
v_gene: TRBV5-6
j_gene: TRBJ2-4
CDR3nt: TGTGCCAGCAGCTGGGGGGGGGACAAAAACATTCAGTACTTC
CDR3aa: CASSWGGDKNIQYF

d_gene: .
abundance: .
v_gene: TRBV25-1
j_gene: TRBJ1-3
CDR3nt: TGTGCCAGCAGTGAAGTGAGAGGAGGAAACACCATATATTTT
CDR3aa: CASSEVRGGNTIYF

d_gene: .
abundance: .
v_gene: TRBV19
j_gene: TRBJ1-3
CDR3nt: TGTGCCAGTAGTATAAACGGAGGCGGAAACACCATATATTTT
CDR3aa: CASSINGGGNTIYF

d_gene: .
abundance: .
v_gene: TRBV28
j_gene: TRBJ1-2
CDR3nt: TGTGCCAGCAGTTTCTCCTCCGGGGAGGGGAACGATGGCTACACCTTC
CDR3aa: CASSFSSGEGNDGYTF

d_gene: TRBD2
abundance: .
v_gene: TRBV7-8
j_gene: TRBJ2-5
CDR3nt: TGTGCCAGCTCCCGACTAGCGGAAGAGACCCAGTACTTC
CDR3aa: CASSRLAEETQYF

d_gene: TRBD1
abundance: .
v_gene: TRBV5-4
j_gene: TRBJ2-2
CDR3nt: TGTGCCAGCAGCTTGGGGGGGACAGGAAACACCGGGGAGCTGTTTTTT
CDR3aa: CASSLGGTGNTGELFF

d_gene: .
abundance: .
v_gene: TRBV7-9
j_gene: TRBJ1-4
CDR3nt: TGTGCCAGCAGCTTAGTTCAGGGGCGAACTAATGAAAAACTGTTTTTT
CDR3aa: CASSLVQGRTNEKLFF

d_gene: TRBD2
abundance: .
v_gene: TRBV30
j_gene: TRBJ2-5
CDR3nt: TGTGCCTGGAGTGACCCGGGACTAGCGGGAGCTTGGTACCAAGAGACCCAGTACTTC
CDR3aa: CAWSDPGLAGAWYQETQYF

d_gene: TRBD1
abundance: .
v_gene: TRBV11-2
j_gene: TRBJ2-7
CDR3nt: TGTGCCAGCAGCCTATCCGGGACAGTCGGATCCCACGAGCAGTACTTC
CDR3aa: CASSLSGTVGSHEQYF

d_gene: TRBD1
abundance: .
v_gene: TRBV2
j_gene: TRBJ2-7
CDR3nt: TGTGCCAGCAGTGTGGGACAGGGGGCCTACGAGCAGTACTTC
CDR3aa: CASSVGQGAYEQYF

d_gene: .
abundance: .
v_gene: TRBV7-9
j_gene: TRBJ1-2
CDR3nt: TGTGCCAGCAGCTTGCACAGCTATGGCTACACCTTC
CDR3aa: CASSLHSYGYTF

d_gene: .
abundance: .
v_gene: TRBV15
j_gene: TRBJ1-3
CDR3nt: TGTGCCACCAGCAGAGGTCAGCCTCTAGTCTCTGGAAACACCATATATTTT
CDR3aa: CATSRGQPLVSGNTIYF

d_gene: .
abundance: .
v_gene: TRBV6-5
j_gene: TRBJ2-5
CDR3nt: TGTGCCAGCAGTCCCCCGAGGGGGGAGACCCAGTACTTC
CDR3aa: CASSPPRGETQYF

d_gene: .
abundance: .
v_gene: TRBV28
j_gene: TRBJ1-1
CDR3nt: TGTGCCAGCAGCTTACAAGGGGCGGCAGGGGCCAACACTGAAGCTTTCTTT
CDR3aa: CASSLQGAAGANTEAFF

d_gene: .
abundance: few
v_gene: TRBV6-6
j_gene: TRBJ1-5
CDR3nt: TGTGCCAGCAGTTCCGGGACAAGCAATCAGCCCCAGCATTTT
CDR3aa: CASSSGTSNQPQHF

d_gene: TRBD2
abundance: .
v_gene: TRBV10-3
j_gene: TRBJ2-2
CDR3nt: TGTGCCATCAGTGACCCGGGACTAGCGGAAGCCAGCACCGGGGAGCTGTTTTTT
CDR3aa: CAISDPGLAEASTGELFF

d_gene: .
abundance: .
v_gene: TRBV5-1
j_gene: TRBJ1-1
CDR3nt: TGCGCCAGCACAATCGGGGGACCGTTGAACACTGAAGCTTTCTTT
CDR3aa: CASTIGGPLNTEAFF

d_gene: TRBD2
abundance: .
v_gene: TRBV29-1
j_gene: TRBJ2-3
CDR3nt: TGCAGCGTTGAAGAGGGACTACTCTATTCCACAGATACGCAGTATTTT
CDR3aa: CSVEEGLLYSTDTQYF

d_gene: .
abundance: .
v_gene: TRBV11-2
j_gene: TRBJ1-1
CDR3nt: TGTGCCAGCAGCTTACTCGACAGGAGAACTTTCTTT
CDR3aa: CASSLLDRRTFF

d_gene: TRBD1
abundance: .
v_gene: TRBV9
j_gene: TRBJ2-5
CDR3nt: TGTGCCAGCACCACGAGGTCGGGACAGGGTAGGGAGACCCAGTACTTC
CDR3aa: CASTTRSGQGRETQYF

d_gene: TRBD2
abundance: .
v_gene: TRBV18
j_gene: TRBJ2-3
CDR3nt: TGTGCCAGCTCACAGCGGGAGAGTACAGATACGCAGTATTTT
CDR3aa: CASSQRESTDTQYF

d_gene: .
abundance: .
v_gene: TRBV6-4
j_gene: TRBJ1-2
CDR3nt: TGTGCCAGAGCGATCGGGGGGAATGGCTACACCTTC
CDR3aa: CARAIGGNGYTF

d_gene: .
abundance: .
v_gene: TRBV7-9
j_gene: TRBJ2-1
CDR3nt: TGTTCCAGCAGCTTAACAGGGAATGAGCAGTTCTTC
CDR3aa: CSSSLTGNEQFF

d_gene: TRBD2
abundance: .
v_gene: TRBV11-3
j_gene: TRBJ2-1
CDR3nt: TGTGCCAGCAGCTTAGTCCCGGGAGGGGGCAATGAGCAGTTCTTC
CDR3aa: CASSLVPGGGNEQFF

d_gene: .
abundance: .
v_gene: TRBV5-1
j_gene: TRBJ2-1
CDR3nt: TGCGCCAGCAGCCCCCCCCAGGACAGTAATGAGCAGTTCTTC
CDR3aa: CASSPPQDSNEQFF

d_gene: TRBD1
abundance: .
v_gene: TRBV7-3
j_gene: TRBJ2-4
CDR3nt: TGTGCCAGCAGCTCCTGGACAGGTCTAGCCAAAAACATTCAGTACTTC
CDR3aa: CASSSWTGLAKNIQYF

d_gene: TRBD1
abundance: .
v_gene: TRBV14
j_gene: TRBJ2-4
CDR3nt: TGTGCCAGCAGCCACACAACAGGGGTTCGAAACATTCAGTACTTC
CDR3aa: CASSHTTGVRNIQYF

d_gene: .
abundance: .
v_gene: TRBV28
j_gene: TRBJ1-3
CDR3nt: TGTGCCAGCAGTTTGGGAGGAATCCTTGGAAACACCATATATTTT
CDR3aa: CASSLGGILGNTIYF

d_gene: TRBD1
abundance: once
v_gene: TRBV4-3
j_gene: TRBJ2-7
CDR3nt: TGCGCCAGCAGCCAAGCAGGGGGCGAGCAGTACTTC
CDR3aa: CASSQAGGEQYF

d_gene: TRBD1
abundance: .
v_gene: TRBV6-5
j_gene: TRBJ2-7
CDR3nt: TGTGCCAGCTCCATGGGACAGAGCTCCTACGAGCAGTACTTC
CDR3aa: CASSMGQSSYEQYF

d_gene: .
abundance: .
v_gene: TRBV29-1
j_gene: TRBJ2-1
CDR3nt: TGCAGCGTATCGGAGGGAAGCTCCTACAATGAGCAGTTCTTC
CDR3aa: CSVSEGSSYNEQFF

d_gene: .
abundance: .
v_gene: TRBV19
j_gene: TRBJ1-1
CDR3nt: TGTGCCAGTAGTATAGGGGGGACAAAAGCTTTCTTT
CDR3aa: CASSIGGTKAFF